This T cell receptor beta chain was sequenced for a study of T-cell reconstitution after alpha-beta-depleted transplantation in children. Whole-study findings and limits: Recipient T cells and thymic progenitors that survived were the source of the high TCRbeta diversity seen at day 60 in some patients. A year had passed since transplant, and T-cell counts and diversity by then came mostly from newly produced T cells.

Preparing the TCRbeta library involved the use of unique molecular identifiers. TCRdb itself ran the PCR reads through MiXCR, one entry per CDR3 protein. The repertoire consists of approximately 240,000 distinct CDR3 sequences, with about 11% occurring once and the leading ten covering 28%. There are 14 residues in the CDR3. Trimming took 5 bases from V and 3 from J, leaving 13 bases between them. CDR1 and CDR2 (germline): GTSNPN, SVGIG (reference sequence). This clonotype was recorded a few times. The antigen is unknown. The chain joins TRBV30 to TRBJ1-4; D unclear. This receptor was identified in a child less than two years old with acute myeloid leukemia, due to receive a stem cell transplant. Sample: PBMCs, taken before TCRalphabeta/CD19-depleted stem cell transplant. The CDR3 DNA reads TGTGCCTGGGAAAGAGGGCAATCTAATGAAAAACTGTTTTTT. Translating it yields CAWERGQSNEKLFF.